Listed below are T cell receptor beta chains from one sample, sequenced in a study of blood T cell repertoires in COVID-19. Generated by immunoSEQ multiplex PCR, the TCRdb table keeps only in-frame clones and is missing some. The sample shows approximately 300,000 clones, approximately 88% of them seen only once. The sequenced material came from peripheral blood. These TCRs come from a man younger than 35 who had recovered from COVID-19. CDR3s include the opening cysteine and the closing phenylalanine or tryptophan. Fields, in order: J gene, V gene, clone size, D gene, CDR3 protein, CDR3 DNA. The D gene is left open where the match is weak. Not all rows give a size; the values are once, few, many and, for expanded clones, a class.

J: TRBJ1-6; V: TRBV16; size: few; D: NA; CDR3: CASSHPDGSSYNSPLHF; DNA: TGTGCCAGCAGCCATCCGGACGGGAGCTCCTATAATTCACCCCTCCACTTT
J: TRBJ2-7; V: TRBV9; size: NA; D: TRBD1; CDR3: CASSVGDRVGEQYF; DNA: TGTGCCAGCAGCGTAGGAGACAGGGTAGGCGAGCAGTACTTC
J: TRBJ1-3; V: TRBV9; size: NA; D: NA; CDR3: CASSATGGLSGNTIYF; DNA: TGTGCCAGCAGCGCCACCGGGGGTCTCTCTGGAAACACCATATATTTT
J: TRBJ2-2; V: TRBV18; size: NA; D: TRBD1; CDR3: CASSPGQTNTGELFF; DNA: TGTGCCAGCTCACCGGGACAGACGAACACCGGGGAGCTGTTTTTT
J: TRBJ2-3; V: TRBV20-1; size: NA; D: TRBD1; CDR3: CSASFPPGGRAGRTDTQYF; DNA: TGCAGTGCTAGTTTTCCCCCAGGGGGCCGGGCGGGAAGGACAGATACGCAGTATTTT
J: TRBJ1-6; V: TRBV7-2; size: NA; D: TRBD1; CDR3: CASNNQGALNNSPLHF; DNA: TGTGCCAGCAACAATCAGGGGGCTCTGAATAATTCACCCCTCCACTTT
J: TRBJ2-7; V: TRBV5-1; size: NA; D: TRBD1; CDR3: CASSLVDRVGDEQYF; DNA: TGCGCCAGCAGCTTGGTGGACAGGGTAGGGGACGAGCAGTACTTC
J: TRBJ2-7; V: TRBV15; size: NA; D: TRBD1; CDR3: CATSSGAGGSEQYF; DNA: TGTGCCACCAGCAGCGGTGCAGGGGGCAGCGAGCAGTACTTC
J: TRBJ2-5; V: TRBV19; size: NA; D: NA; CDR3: CASSIGDQETQYF; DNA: TGTGCCAGTAGTATCGGTGACCAAGAGACCCAGTACTTC
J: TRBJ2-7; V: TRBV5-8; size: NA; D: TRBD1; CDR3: CASSLEGWQGAWEQYF; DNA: TGTGCCAGCAGCTTGGAAGGGTGGCAGGGGGCGTGGGAGCAGTACTTC
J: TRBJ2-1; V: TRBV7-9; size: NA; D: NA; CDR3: CAQAGGDSNEQFF; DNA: TGTGCCCAGGCCGGGGGGGACAGCAATGAGCAGTTCTTC
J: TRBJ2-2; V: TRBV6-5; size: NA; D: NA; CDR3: CASSLGVHGELFF; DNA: TGTGCCAGCAGTCTGGGCGTTCACGGGGAGCTGTTTTTT
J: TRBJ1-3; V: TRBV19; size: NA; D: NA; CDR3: CASSIGGFGNTIYF; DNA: TGTGCCAGTAGTATTGGAGGGTTCGGAAACACCATATATTTT
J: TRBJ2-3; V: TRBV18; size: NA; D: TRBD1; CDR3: CASSPPQGASTDTQYF; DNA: TGTGCCAGCTCACCACCTCAGGGGGCTAGCACAGATACGCAGTATTTT
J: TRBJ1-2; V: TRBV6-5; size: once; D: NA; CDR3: CASSYSGVRGYTF; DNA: TGTGCCAGCAGTTACTCCGGGGTCCGTGGCTACACCTTC
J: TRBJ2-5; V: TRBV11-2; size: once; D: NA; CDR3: CASSLGGEETQYF; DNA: TGTGCCAGCAGCTTAGGGGGGGAAGAGACCCAGTACTTC